This T cell receptor beta chain stems from a study of blood T cell repertoires in COVID-19. Study-level information: Whether acute or convalescent, the COVID-19 samples came from the United States, Italy and Spain. Sources were T cells, B-cell-depleted T cells, or PBMCs; the material itself was cDNA or gDNA.

Repertoires were generated with immunoSEQ multiplex PCR, while TCRdb's copy carries only in-frame clones and drops some. Among about 70,000 clones, around 88% were seen once, and the ten largest hold more than 10%. The CDR3 has 15 residues. From germline, CDR1 is KGHSH and CDR2 LQKENI. V was trimmed by 3 bases and J by 2 bases, leaving 13 bases between them. The TCR was taken from a human donor in a cohort sampled during active COVID-19. V usage is TRBV18 and J usage is TRBJ1-1, with D perhaps matching TRBD1 (5 bases). The sample comprised peripheral blood. The CDR3 DNA sequence: TGTGCCAGCTCACCCCCGAACCAGGGTAACACTGAAGCTTTCTTT. This sequence encodes CASSPPNQGNTEAFF.